A single sample is the source of the 8 T cell receptor beta chains below, sequenced in a study of cytomegalovirus exposure and HLA in healthy donors. With 60 Vbeta and 13 Jbeta primers, the PCR was carried out. Data came from immunoSEQ multiplex PCR; TCRdb stores just in-frame clones and leaves some out. Of some 130,000 clones in the sample, roughly 79% were seen once. The sequencing sample was made of PBMCs. The receptors shown here come from a man aged 30 to 45 in good health and CMV-seronegative.

V usage is TRBV10-3 and J usage is TRBJ1-6, with 7 bases that match TRBD1. After removal of 8 bases from V and 5 bases from J, the junction contained 3 bases not matched to a gene. This CDR3 comprises 13 residues. The germline CDR1 and CDR2 sequences are ENHRY and SYGVKD. The CDR3 sequence: CAIGDSHNSPLHF. The CDR3 coding sequence is TGTGCCATCGGGGACAGTCATAATTCACCCCTCCACTTT.

The chain recombines TRBV18 with TRBJ1-5; no definite D call. CDR3 length: 18 amino acids. V was pared by 3 bases and J by 0 bases, with 18 bases between. The germline V gene encodes CDR1 KGHSH and CDR2 LQKENI. The CDR3 DNA is TGTGCCAGCTCACCCACAAACATTCATGGAGATAGCAATCAGCCCCAGCATTTT. It is translated as CASSPTNIHGDSNQPQHF. The variable domain in full, completed from reference TRBV18 and TRBJ1-5, reads NAGVMQNPRHLVRRRGQEARLRCSPMKGHSHVYWYRQLPEEGLKFMVYLQKENIIDESGMPKERFSAEFPKEGPSILRIQQVVRGDSAAYFCASSPTNIHGDSNQPQHFGDGTRLSIL.

This rearrangement joins TRBV15 to TRBJ2-2, with TRBD1 matching 10 bases. Losses at the gene ends were 3 bases for V and 6 bases for J; bases not matched to a gene: 7. This CDR3 spans 16 amino acids. In germline, CDR1 is LNHNV, CDR2 YYDKDF (reference sequence). The CDR3 is CATSSTGQGFPGELFF. CDR3 DNA: TGTGCCACCAGCAGTACGGGACAGGGGTTTCCCGGGGAGCTGTTTTTT.

The chain is built from TRBV2 and TRBJ2-3, with 9 nucleotides matching TRBD2. Germline CDR1 and CDR2: SNHLY and FYNNEI. The ends lost 8 bases at V and 5 bases at J; junction bases unmatched: 14. The CDR3 totals 16 residues. CDR3 sequence: CASLASLAGWGDTQYF. The CDR3 nucleotides read TGTGCCAGCCTCGCTTCCCTAGCGGGGTGGGGAGATACGCAGTATTTT. Based on the CDR3 plus reference TRBV2 and TRBJ2-3, the full variable domain is EPEVTQTPSHQVTQMGQEVILRCVPISNHLYFYWYRQILGQKVEFLVSFYNNEISEKSEIFDDQFSVERPDGSNFTLKIRSTKLEDSAMYFCASLASLAGWGDTQYFGPGTRLTVL.

This chain connects TRBV5-1 to TRBJ1-1; the D gene is possibly TRBD1 (6 bases). CDR1 SGHRS and CDR2 YFSETQ come from the germline V gene. The V end was cut by 4 bases, the J end by 8 bases, with 12 bases between. This CDR3 spans 12 amino acids. CDR3 nucleotides: TGCGCCAGCAGCCTCGACAGGTCGGAAGCTTTCTTT. This codes for CASSLDRSEAFF.

The chain recombines TRBV9 with TRBJ2-3; D possibly corresponds to TRBD1 (8 bases). CDR1 and CDR2 (germline): SGDLS, YYNGEE. The CDR3 loop spans 17 amino acids. Trimming pared 3 bases from V and 1 base from J, leaving 18 bases between. CDR3 nucleotide sequence: TGTGCCAGCAGCGCTCTCAGGGGGGGACAGGGCACAGATACGCAGTATTTT. Translation gives CASSALRGGQGTDTQYF.

V and J are TRBV29-1 and TRBJ1-2; no reliable D call. With 2 bases removed from V and 4 bases from J, the gap between germline ends came to 8 bases. The germline V gene has CDR1 SQVTM and CDR2 ANQGSEA. The CDR3 sequence is 12 residues long. The CDR3 region has the DNA TGCAGCGTTGAATCAAGTAGCTATGGCTACACCTTC. Amino acid sequence: CSVESSSYGYTF.

V gene TRBV30 combines with J gene TRBJ2-1; 10 nucleotides line up with TRBD1. Germline assignment: CDR1 GTSNPN and CDR2 SVGIG (reference sequence). Trimming at V came to 2 bases and at J to 9 bases, leaving 4 bases not matched to a gene. CDR3 size: 13 residues. The CDR3 spells CAWSRTGGSEQFF. The CDR3 bases are TGTGCCTGGAGTAGGACAGGGGGAAGTGAGCAGTTCTTC.